The clone carrying this T cell receptor beta chain showed up just once. Its antigen remains unknown. The junction shows a germline mismatch at one end, possibly a read error. This entry is derived from a study of identical twins. Study results and caveats: Out-of-frame alpha sequences shared between twins exhibited an excess of low generation probability. With abundant cord blood beta clonotypes, insertions were fewer; memory repertoires showed no such pattern.

TCRdb processed the 5' RACE reads anew with MiXCR; each CDR3 protein has one entry. The data hold roughly 1,500,000 distinct CDR3 sequences, with more than 30% observed a single time. From germline, CDR1 is MNHEY and CDR2 SVGAGI. CDR3 length: 17 residues. The TCR was taken from a newborn girl in good health. Sequenced input: cord blood. The chain is built from TRBV6-5 and TRBJ2-7; 10 nucleotides agree with TRBD1. CDR3 region: CASSYERTGGLVYGQYF. The CDR3 DNA reads as TGTGCCAGCAGTTACGAAAGGACAGGGGGTTTGGTTTACGGGCAGTACTTC.